Below, 16 T cell receptor beta chains from the same sample are listed, as sequenced in a study of CD8 T cells in ankylosing spondylitis. Using its own MiXCR run on the 5' RACE reads, TCRdb lists one record per CDR3 protein. The sample lists about 340,000 distinct CDR3 sequences, over 12% seen once, with around 1% in the top ten. Material for sequencing was blood, either unsorted or a sorted T cell fraction (not recorded which). All receptors derive from a male donor with ankylosing spondylitis or in good health (not recorded which).

The CDR3 reads CASRFPQAGVTEAFF. The CDR3 nucleotides are TGTGCCAGCAGGTTCCCCCAGGCGGGGGTGACTGAAGCTTTCTTT. The chain recombines TRBV7-9 with TRBJ1-1, with TRBD1 as a possible D gene (5 bases). The V gene's germline CDR1 is SEHNR and CDR2 FQNEAQ (reference sequence). The CDR3 runs 15 residues. V lost 6 bases and J 5 bases, leaving 19 bases between the germline ends.

The chain joins TRBV29-1 to TRBJ1-2; no clear D gene. The germline CDR1 and CDR2 sequences are SQVTM and ANQGSEA. The V end was cut by 0 bases, the J end by 5 bases, with 16 bases between. This CDR3 is 15 amino acids long. DNA for the CDR3: TGCAGCGTTGAAGATGCCCGCTCAGTTTCTTATGGCTACACCTTC. Residues: CSVEDARSVSYGYTF.

This clonotype was seen many times. V and J are TRBV12-3 or TRBV12-4 and TRBJ2-7; D perhaps matches TRBD1 (6 bases). CDR3 size: 12 residues. V was clipped by 6 bases and J by 2 bases, with 8 bases between them. CDR3 in amino acids: CASSNRAYEQYF. The CDR3 DNA is TGTGCCAGCAGCAACAGGGCCTACGAGCAGTACTTC.

This clonotype was picked up many times. This chain joins TRBV12-3 or TRBV12-4 and TRBJ1-1; no reliable D call. The V and J ends lost 3 bases and 1 base respectively, with 6 bases between them. The CDR3 loop spans 13 amino acids. Written as DNA, the CDR3 is TGTGCCAGCAGTTTGATAAGGAACACTGAAGCTTTCTTT. It is translated as CASSLIRNTEAFF.

As DNA, the CDR3 is TGTGCCAGCAGCCATGGGACTAGCGGACGTAGTTACTACGAGCAGTACTTC. Amino acids: CASSHGTSGRSYYEQYF. The chain links TRBV7-2 to TRBJ2-7; TRBD2 matches 11 bases. The CDR3 consists of 17 residues. The V segment lost 5 bases and the J segment 3 bases; nucleotides outside the gene matches: 12. Germline V lookup: CDR1 SGHTA, CDR2 FQGNSA.

This clonotype was seen a handful of times. CDR3 DNA: TGTGCCAGCTTATCCAACACCGGGGAGCTGTTTTTT. This translates into CASLSNTGELFF. The chain is built from TRBV28 and TRBJ2-2; D unclear. Germline assignment: CDR1 MDHEN and CDR2 SYDVKM. CDR3 length: 12 residues. The germline V and J ends were trimmed by 8 bases and 2 bases, with 6 bases remaining between them.

The sample holds many counts of this clonotype. CDR3 coding DNA: TGCAGCGTTGAAGATTCATGGCCTCGAACAGATACGCAGTATTTT. The encoded protein is CSVEDSWPRTDTQYF. This rearrangement joins TRBV29-1 to TRBJ2-3; D is unclear. V was shortened by 0 bases and J by 3 bases, with 13 bases between the two germline ends. There are 15 residues in the CDR3. In germline, CDR1 is SQVTM, CDR2 ANQGSEA.

The chain carries TRBV12-3 or TRBV12-4 and TRBJ2-5; TRBD2 matches at 12 bases. The CDR3 length is 16 residues. The ends lost 5 bases at V and 5 bases at J; junction bases unmatched: 9. DNA for the CDR3: TGTGCCAGCAGTGAGACTAGCGGGAGCAATTCGGAGACCCAGTACTTC. Translating gives CASSETSGSNSETQYF.

This clonotype was seen a few times. The chain joins TRBV9 to TRBJ2-2, with D perhaps given as TRBD1 or TRBD2 (5 bases each). The germline CDR1 and CDR2 sequences are SGDLS and YYNGEE. The CDR3 runs 15 residues. Trimming removed 1 base at V and 8 bases at J, with 15 bases between. CDR3 in amino acids: CASSVYGTPGGELFF. The CDR3 bases are TGTGCCAGCAGCGTATATGGGACCCCCGGAGGGGAGCTGTTTTTT.

V gene TRBV10-3 combines with J gene TRBJ2-1; TRBD2 matches at 8 bases. The V gene's germline CDR1 is ENHRY and CDR2 SYGVKD. J gave up 9 bases and V 8 bases, and 12 bases lay outside the gene matches. This CDR3 is 14 amino acids long. The CDR3 nucleotides are TGTGCCATCCAGGGCGGGGGGCTCATAGGTGAGCAGTTCTTC. Translated, it gives CAIQGGGLIGEQFF.

This clonotype was counted between two and nine times. This sequence joins TRBV5-5 and TRBJ1-2; D call uncertain. This CDR3 comprises 15 residues. V lost 5 bases to trimming and J lost 4 bases, with 18 bases between them. The germline gives CDR1 SGHKS, CDR2 YYEKEE (reference sequence). CDR3 protein: CASRGLRVSGYGYTF. The CDR3, as DNA: TGTGCCAGCAGGGGATTGAGGGTCAGCGGCTATGGCTACACCTTC.

This clonotype was observed a few times. This chain links TRBV6-2 or TRBV6-3 with TRBJ2-2, with TRBD2 matching 7 bases. There are 17 residues in the CDR3. The V gene end was trimmed by 2 bases and the J gene end by 11 bases; junction bases not matched to a gene: 17. Germline lookup yields CDR1 MNHEY and CDR2 SVGEGT. The CDR3 DNA is TGTGCCAGCAGTTACCCTGCCCGAAACAGCGGGAAGGACGAGCTGTTTTTT. Residues: CASSYPARNSGKDELFF.

This clonotype was detected a few times. This chain joins TRBV5-1 and TRBJ1-2; possible D gene TRBD1, 5 bases. Trimming removed 0 bases at V and 8 bases at J, with 14 bases between. Germline lookup yields CDR1 SGHRS and CDR2 YFSETQ. The CDR3 length is 14 residues. The CDR3 spells CASSLDGGAEGYTF. The CDR3 DNA follows: TGCGCCAGCAGCTTGGATGGAGGGGCGGAGGGCTACACCTTC. The complete variable domain, with remaining parts taken from reference TRBV5-1 and TRBJ1-2, reads KAGVTQTPRYLIKTRGQQVTLSCSPISGHRSVSWYQQTPGQGLQFLFEYFSETQRNKGNFPGRFSGRQFSNSRSEMNVSTLELGDSALYLCASSLDGGAEGYTFGSGTRLTVV.

This chain joins TRBV6-2 or TRBV6-3 and TRBJ2-7; D ambiguous. The CDR3 is 14 residues long. Trimming shortened V by 2 bases and J by 6 bases, and 14 bases separated the two germline ends. The germline CDR1 and CDR2 sequences are MNHEY and SVGEGT. CDR3 in DNA: TGTGCCAGCAGTTACAGAGGCCAAGGGATCGAGCAGTACTTC. Its translation is CASSYRGQGIEQYF.

The genes are TRBV7-9 and TRBJ1-1; D perhaps matches TRBD1 (6 bases). Trimming took 1 base from V and 4 from J, leaving 13 bases between them. The germline V gene has CDR1 SEHNR and CDR2 FQNEAQ (reference sequence). The CDR3 extends over 15 amino acids. CDR3 sequence: CASSLVGGVGTEAFF. In DNA form, the CDR3 reads TGTGCCAGCAGCTTAGTTGGGGGCGTGGGCACTGAAGCTTTCTTT.

In its sample, this clonotype was seen a few times. The chain is built from TRBV5-6 and TRBJ1-4, with 7 bases identical to TRBD1. Germline assignment: CDR1 SGHDT and CDR2 YYEEEE. There are 15 residues in the CDR3. Trimming at V came to 4 bases and at J to 7 bases, leaving 10 bases not matched to a gene. The CDR3 protein is CASSHYGTASEKLFF. The CDR3, as DNA: TGTGCCAGCAGCCACTACGGGACAGCGAGTGAAAAACTGTTTTTT.